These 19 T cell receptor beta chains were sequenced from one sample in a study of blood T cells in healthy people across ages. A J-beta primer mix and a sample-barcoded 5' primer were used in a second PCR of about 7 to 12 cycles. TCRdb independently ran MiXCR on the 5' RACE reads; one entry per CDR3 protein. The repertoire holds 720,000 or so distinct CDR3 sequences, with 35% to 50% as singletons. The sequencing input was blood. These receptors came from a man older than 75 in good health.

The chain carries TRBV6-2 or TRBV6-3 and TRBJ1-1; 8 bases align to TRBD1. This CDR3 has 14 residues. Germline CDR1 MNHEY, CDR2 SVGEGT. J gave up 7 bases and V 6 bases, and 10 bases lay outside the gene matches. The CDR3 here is CASRSIRGLGEAFF. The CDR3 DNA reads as TGTGCCAGCAGATCCATCAGGGGGCTGGGTGAAGCTTTCTTT.

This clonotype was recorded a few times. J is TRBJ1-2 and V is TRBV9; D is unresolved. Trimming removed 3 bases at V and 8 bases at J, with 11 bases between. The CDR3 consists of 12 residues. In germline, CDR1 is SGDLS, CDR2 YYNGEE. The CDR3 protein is CASSGGFVGYTF. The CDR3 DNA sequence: TGTGCCAGCAGCGGTGGCTTCGTGGGCTACACCTTC.

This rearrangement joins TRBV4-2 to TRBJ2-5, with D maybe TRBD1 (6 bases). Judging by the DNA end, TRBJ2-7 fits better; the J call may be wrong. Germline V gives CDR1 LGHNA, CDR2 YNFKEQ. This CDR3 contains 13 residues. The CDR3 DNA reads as TGTGCCAGCAGCCGAAATACAGGGACCGAGCAGTACTTC. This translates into CASSRNTGTEQYF.

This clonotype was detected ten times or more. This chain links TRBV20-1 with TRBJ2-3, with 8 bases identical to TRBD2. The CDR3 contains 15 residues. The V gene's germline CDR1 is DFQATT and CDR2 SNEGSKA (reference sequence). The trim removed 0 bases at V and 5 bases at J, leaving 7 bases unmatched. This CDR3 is CSARDRGGIRDTQYF. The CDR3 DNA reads TGCAGTGCTAGAGATCGGGGGGGGATAAGAGATACGCAGTATTTT.

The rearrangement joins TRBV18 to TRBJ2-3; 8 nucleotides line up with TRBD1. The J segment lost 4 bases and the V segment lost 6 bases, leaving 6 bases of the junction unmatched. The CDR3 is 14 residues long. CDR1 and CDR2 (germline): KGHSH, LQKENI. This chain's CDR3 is CASSSDRVADTQYF. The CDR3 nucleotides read TGTGCCAGCTCGTCGGACAGGGTGGCAGATACGCAGTATTTT. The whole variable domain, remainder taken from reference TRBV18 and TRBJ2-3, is NAGVMQNPRHLVRRRGQEARLRCSPMKGHSHVYWYRQLPEEGLKFMVYLQKENIIDESGMPKERFSAEFPKEGPSILRIQQVVRGDSAAYFCASSSDRVADTQYFGPGTRLTVL.

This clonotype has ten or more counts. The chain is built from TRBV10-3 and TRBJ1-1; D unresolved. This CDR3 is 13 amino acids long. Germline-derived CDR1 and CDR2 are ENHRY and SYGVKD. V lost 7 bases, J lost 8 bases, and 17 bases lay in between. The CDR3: CAIKAELLGEAFF. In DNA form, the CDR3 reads TGTGCCATCAAGGCCGAATTGCTTGGCGAAGCTTTCTTT.

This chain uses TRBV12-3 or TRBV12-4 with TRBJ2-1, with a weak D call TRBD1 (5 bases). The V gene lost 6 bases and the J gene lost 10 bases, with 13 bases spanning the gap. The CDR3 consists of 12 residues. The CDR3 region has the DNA TGTGCCAGCAGGGACAAGTTCTACGAGCAGTTCTTC. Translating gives CASRDKFYEQFF.

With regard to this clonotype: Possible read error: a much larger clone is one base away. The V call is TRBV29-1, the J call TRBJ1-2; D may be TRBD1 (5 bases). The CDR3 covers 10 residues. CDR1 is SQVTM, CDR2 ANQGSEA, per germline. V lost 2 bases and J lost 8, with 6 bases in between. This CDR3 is CSVERGGYTF. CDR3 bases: TGCAGCGTTGAAAGGGGAGGCTACACCTTC.

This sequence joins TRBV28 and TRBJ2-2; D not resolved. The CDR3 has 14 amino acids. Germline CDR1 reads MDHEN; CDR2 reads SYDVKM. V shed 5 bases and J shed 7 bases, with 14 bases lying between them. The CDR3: CASSLDMGLGELFF. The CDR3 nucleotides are TGTGCCAGCAGTCTGGATATGGGTCTCGGGGAGCTGTTTTTT.

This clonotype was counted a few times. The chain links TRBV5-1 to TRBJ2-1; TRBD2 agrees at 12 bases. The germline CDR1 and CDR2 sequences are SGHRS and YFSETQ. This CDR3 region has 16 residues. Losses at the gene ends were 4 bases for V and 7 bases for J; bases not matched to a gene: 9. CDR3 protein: CASSLIPTSGGNEQFF. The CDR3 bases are TGCGCCAGCAGCCTGATACCTACTAGCGGGGGGAATGAGCAGTTCTTC. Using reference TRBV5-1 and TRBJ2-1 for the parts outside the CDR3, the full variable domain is KAGVTQTPRYLIKTRGQQVTLSCSPISGHRSVSWYQQTPGQGLQFLFEYFSETQRNKGNFPGRFSGRQFSNSRSEMNVSTLELGDSALYLCASSLIPTSGGNEQFFGPGTRLTVL.

CDR3 in amino acids: CASSDYRSTDTQYF. The DNA of the CDR3 is TGTGCCAGCAGTGACTACAGGTCCACAGATACGCAGTATTTT. The J gene is TRBJ2-3, the V gene TRBV2; possible D gene TRBD1, 5 bases. The CDR3 extends over 14 amino acids. The ends were cut back, 3 bases at V and 2 bases at J, with 9 bases in the middle. Germline loops: CDR1 SNHLY, CDR2 FYNNEI.

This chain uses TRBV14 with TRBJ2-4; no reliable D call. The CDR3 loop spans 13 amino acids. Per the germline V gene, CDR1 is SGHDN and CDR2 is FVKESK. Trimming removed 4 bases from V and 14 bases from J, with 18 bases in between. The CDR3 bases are TGTGCCAGCAGCCCCCTCTCTGGGCTAGTCGAGTACTTC. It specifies CASSPLSGLVEYF.

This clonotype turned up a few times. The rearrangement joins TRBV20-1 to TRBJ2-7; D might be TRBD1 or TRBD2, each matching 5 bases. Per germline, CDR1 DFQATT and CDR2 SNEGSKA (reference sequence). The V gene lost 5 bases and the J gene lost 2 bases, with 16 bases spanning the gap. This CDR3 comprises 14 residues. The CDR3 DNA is TGCAGTGCTTTATCGGGGCCTCGACCCTACGAGCAGTACTTC. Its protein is CSALSGPRPYEQYF.

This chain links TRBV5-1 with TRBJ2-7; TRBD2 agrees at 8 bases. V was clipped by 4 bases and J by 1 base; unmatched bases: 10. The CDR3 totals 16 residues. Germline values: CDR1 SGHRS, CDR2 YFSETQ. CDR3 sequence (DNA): TGCGCCAGCAGCCAGAGCGGGAGCCGTTGGTCCTACGAGCAGTACTTC. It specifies CASSQSGSRWSYEQYF.

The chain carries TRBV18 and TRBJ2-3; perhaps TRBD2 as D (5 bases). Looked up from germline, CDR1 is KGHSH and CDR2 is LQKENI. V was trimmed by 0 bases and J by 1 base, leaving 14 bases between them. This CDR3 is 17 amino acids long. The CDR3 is CASSPPGSYGGTDTQYF. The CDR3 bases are TGTGCCAGCTCACCACCTGGGTCCTACGGGGGCACAGATACGCAGTATTTT. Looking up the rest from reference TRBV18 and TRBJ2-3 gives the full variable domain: NAGVMQNPRHLVRRRGQEARLRCSPMKGHSHVYWYRQLPEEGLKFMVYLQKENIIDESGMPKERFSAEFPKEGPSILRIQQVVRGDSAAYFCASSPPGSYGGTDTQYFGPGTRLTVL.

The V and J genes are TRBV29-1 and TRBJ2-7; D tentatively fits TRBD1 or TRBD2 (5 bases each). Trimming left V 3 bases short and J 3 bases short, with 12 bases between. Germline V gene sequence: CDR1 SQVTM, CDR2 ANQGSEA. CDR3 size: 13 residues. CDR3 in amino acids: CSVEGDTGYEQYF. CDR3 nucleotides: TGCAGCGTTGAGGGAGATACAGGCTACGAGCAGTACTTC.

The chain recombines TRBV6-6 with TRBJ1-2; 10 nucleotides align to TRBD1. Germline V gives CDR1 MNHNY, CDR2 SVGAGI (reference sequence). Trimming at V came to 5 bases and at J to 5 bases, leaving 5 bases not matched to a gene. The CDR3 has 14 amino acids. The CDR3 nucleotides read TGTGCCAGCAGTCGGGGACAGGGGTTTTATGGCTACACCTTC. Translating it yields CASSRGQGFYGYTF.

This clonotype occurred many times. CDR3 DNA sequence: TGTGCCTGGTCCCCCCAGGGGGGCTCCTACGAGCAGTACTTC. Translated: CAWSPQGGSYEQYF. The chain is built from TRBV30 and TRBJ2-7, with a tentative D call TRBD1 (7 bases). This CDR3 has 14 residues. Trimming removed 5 bases at V and 0 bases at J, with 14 bases between. Germline V lookup: CDR1 GTSNPN, CDR2 SVGIG (reference sequence).

CDR3 loop: CSAVGLARSGANVLTF. The CDR3, as DNA: TGCAGTGCTGTGGGACTAGCCCGCTCTGGGGCCAACGTCCTGACTTTC. The chain joins TRBV20-1 to TRBJ2-6; 9 nucleotides line up with TRBD2. This CDR3 is 16 amino acids long. Germline V gene lookup returns CDR1 DFQATT and CDR2 SNEGSKA (reference sequence). V was pared by 5 bases and J by 0 bases, with 5 bases of the junction left unmatched.